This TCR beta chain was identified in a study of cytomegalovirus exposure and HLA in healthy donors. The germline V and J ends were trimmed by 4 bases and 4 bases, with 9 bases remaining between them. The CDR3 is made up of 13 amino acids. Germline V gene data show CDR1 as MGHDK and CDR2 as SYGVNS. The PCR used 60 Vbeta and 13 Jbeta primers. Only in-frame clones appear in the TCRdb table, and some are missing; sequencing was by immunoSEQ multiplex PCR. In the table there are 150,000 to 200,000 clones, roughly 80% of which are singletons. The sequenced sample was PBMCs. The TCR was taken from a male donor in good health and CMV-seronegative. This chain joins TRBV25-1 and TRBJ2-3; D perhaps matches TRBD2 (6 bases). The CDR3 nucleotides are TGTGCCAGCAGTGGGCGGGGCGCAGATACGCAGTATTTT. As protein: CASSGRGADTQYF.